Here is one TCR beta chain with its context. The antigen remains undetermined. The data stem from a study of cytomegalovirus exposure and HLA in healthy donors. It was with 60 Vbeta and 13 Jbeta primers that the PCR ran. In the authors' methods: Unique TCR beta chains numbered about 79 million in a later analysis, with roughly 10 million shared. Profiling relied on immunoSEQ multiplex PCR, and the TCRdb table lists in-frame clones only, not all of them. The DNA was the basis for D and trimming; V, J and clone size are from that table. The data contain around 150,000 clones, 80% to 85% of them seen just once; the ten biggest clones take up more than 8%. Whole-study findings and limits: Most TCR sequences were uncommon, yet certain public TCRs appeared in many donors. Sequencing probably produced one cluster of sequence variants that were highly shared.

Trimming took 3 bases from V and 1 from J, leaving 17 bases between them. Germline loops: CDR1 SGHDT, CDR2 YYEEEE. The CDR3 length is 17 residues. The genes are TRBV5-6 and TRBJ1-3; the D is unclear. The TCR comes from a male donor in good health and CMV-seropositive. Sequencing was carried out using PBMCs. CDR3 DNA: TGTGCCAGCAGCTACAAGTCCGGCCGGGTTTCTGGAAACACCATATATTTT. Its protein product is CASSYKSGRVSGNTIYF.